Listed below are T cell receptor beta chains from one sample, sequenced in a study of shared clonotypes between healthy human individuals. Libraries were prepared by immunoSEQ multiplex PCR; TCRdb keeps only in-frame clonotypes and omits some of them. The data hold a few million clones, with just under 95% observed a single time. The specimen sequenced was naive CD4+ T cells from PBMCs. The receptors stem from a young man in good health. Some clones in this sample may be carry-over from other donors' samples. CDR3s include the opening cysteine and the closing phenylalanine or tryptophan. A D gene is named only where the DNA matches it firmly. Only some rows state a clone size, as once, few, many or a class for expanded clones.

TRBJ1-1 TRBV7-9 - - CASRTPRHEAFF TGTGCCAGCAGGACACCGCGGCATGAAGCTTTCTTT
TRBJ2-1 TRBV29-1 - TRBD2 CSVDSVYSGKSYNEQFF TGCAGCGTTGATTCGGTATATAGCGGGAAGTCCTACAATGAGCAGTTCTTC
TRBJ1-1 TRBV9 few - CASSVGGTLNTEAFF TGTGCCAGCAGCGTAGGAGGCACCCTGAACACTGAAGCTTTCTTT
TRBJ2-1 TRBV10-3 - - CAISDASDEQFF TGTGCCATCAGTGATGCTTCGGATGAGCAGTTCTTC
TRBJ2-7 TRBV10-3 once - CAISARDEQYF TGTGCCATCAGCGCCCGGGACGAGCAGTACTTC
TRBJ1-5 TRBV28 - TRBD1 CASSPDRGYLGPQHF TGTGCCAGCAGCCCGGACAGGGGCTACCTTGGGCCCCAGCATTTT
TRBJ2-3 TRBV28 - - CASSPRLGSFTDTQYF TGTGCCAGCAGTCCAAGACTAGGTTCGTTCACGGATACGCAGTATTTT
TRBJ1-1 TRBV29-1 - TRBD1 CSVLQGAREAFF TGCAGCGTTCTACAGGGGGCACGTGAAGCTTTCTTT
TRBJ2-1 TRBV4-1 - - CASSQGEQGWFYNEQFF TGCGCCAGCAGCCAGGGCGAACAGGGATGGTTCTACAATGAGCAGTTCTTC
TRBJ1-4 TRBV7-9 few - CASSLNEKLFF TGTGCCAGCAGCTTAAATGAAAAACTGTTTTTT
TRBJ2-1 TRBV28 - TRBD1 CASSSWDSAYNEQFF TGTGCCAGCAGTTCATGGGACAGCGCTTACAATGAGCAGTTCTTC
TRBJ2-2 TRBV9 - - CASQGPPNTGELFF TGTGCCAGCCAGGGACCTCCGAACACCGGGGAGCTGTTTTTT
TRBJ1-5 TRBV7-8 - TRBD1 CASSFRDRGYSNQPQHF TGTGCCAGCAGCTTCCGGGACAGGGGATATAGCAATCAGCCCCAGCATTTT
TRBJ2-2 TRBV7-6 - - CASSFFGGLSSGELFF TGTGCCAGCAGCTTTTTTGGGGGTTTGTCTTCCGGGGAGCTGTTTTTT
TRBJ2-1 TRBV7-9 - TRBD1 CASSLGGTGGVEQFF TGTGCCAGCAGCTTGGGCGGGACAGGGGGCGTTGAGCAGTTCTTC
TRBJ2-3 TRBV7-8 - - CASSTDFSSTDTQYF TGTGCCAGCAGCACGGACTTCTCTAGCACAGATACGCAGTATTTT
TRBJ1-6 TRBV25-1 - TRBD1 CASSDTKPGTGNSPLHF TGTGCCAGCAGTGACACTAAACCAGGGACAGGGAATTCACCCCTCCACTTT
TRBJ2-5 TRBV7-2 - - CASSLVLPRGGETQYF TGTGCCAGCAGCTTAGTCCTGCCCCGGGGCGGGGAGACCCAGTACTTC
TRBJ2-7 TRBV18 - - CASSPPAGAREQYF TGTGCCAGCTCACCACCGGCGGGGGCGCGGGAGCAGTACTTC
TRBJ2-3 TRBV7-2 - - CASSLGGFGGTDTQYF TGTGCCAGCAGCTTAGGCGGCTTCGGCGGCACAGATACGCAGTATTTT
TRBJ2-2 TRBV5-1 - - CASSRGDTGELFF TGCGCCAGCAGCCGGGGCGACACCGGGGAGCTGTTTTTT
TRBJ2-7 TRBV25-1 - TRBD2 CASSGGTSGAYEQYF TGTGCCAGCAGTGGGGGGACTAGCGGAGCCTACGAGCAGTACTTC
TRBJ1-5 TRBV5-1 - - CASSQGSDQPQHF TGCGCCAGCAGTCAGGGTAGTGATCAGCCCCAGCATTTT
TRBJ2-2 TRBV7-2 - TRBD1 CASSSRGTGPGELFF TGTGCCAGCAGCTCAAGAGGGACAGGGCCCGGGGAGCTGTTTTTT
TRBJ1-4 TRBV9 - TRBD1 CASSVKGAGEKLFF TGTGCCAGCAGCGTTAAGGGGGCAGGTGAAAAACTGTTTTTT
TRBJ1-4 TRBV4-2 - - CASSHSSGDNEKLFF TGTGCCAGCAGCCATTCTTCAGGGGATAATGAAAAACTGTTTTTT
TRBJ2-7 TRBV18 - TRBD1 CASSPLGQGIDEQYF TGTGCCAGCTCACCATTAGGACAGGGAATCGACGAGCAGTACTTC
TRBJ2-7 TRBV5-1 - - CASSLGTTPYEQYF TGCGCCAGCAGCTTGGGAACTACGCCCTACGAGCAGTACTTC
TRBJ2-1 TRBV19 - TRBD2 CASRELAGGSYEQFF TGTGCCAGTAGGGAACTAGCGGGAGGGAGCTATGAGCAGTTCTTC
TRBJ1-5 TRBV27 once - CASSPNPRGPQHF TGTGCCAGCAGTCCCAACCCCCGAGGACCCCAGCATTTT
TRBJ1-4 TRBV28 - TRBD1 CASSLLQGDEKLFF TGTGCCAGCAGTTTGTTACAGGGGGACGAAAAACTGTTTTTT
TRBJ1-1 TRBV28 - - CASSLAGIGTEAFF TGTGCCAGCAGTTTAGCGGGAATCGGCACTGAAGCTTTCTTT
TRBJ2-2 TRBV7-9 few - CASSLRTTNTGELFF TGTGCCAGCAGCTTACGGACGACGAACACCGGGGAGCTGTTTTTT
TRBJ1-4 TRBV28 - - CASSSLGQKLFF TGTGCCAGCAGTTCATTGGGCCAAAAACTGTTTTTT
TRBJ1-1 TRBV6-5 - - CASSYVGEAFF TGTGCCAGCAGTTACGTGGGTGAAGCTTTCTTT